The 32 T cell receptor beta chains reported below all come from one sample, sequenced in a study of beta chain features in type 1 diabetes. Study findings and constraints: Type 1 diabetes patients had moderately but significantly shorter TCRB CDR3s in all four CD4+ subsets.

Expressed TCRB transcripts were sequenced because the entire RNA isolate underwent reverse transcription. Produced via immunoSEQ multiplex PCR; TCRdb's table is partial and in-frame only. The table shows roughly 150,000 clones, with 7.8% occurring only once. These receptors are not linked to any known antigen. The sample taken for sequencing was central memory CD4+ T cells from blood. All receptors derive from a woman aged 40-49 years with type 1 diabetes.

A note on this clone: The same CDR3 also results from other DNA sequences found in this sample. The V and J genes are TRBV6-1 and TRBJ2-7; 8 nucleotides line up with TRBD1. The CDR3 has 14 amino acids. CDR1 MNHNS and CDR2 SASEGT come from the germline V gene. The V segment lost 4 bases and the J segment 0 bases; nucleotides outside the gene matches: 2. DNA for the CDR3: TGTGCCAGCAGTGGGGGGACAGGCTCCTACGAGCAGTACTTC. This encodes CASSGGTGSYEQYF.

Only a few counts were recorded for this clone. This chain links TRBV7-9 with TRBJ1-1; unclear D gene. The CDR3 runs 13 residues. V dropped 0 bases and J dropped 6 bases, with 8 bases sitting between them. Per the germline V gene, CDR1 is SEHNR and CDR2 is FQNEAQ (reference sequence). CDR3 region: CASSLAGYPEAFF. CDR3 DNA sequence: TGTGCCAGCAGCTTAGCCGGGTACCCTGAAGCTTTCTTT.

This CDR3 is CSATGTGDYEQYF. CDR3 nucleotide sequence: TGCAGCGCCACCGGGACAGGGGACTACGAGCAGTACTTC. The rearrangement joins TRBV29-1 to TRBJ2-7, with 10 nucleotides matching TRBD1. Looked up from germline, CDR1 is SQVTM and CDR2 is ANQGSEA. This CDR3 has 13 amino acids. V lost 7 bases and J lost 3; bases outside the gene matches: 6.

This clone turned up a few times. The chain links TRBV5-1 to TRBJ1-1; tentative D call: TRBD1 (5 bases). The V end lost 6 bases, the J end lost 5 bases, and 20 bases lay between the germline ends. CDR3 length: 15 amino acids. Germline CDR1 reads SGHRS; CDR2 reads YFSETQ. The CDR3 DNA sequence: TGCGCCAGCAAACGGAGCGGGGACGGGCGAACTGAAGCTTTCTTT. Translation gives CASKRSGDGRTEAFF.

The chain uses TRBV5-4 and TRBJ2-7; maybe TRBD2 (5 bases). The CDR3 is 14 amino acids. The germline CDR1 and CDR2 sequences are SGHNT and YYREEE (reference sequence). Trimming stripped 0 bases from V and 6 bases from J, with 13 bases between. The CDR3 DNA is TGTGCCAGCAGCTTGGATCAGCGGTCGAGCGAGCAGTACTTC. This translates into CASSLDQRSSEQYF. The full variable domain, its missing parts supplied by reference TRBV5-4 and TRBJ2-7, is ETGVTQSPTHLIKTRGQQVTLRCSSQSGHNTVSWYQQALGQGPQFIFQYYREEENGRGNFPPRFSGLQFPNYSSELNVNALELDDSALYLCASSLDQRSSEQYFGPGTRLTVT.

This clone has more than one count but fewer than ten. Other DNA sequences from this sample encode an identical CDR3 as well. The chain recombines TRBV4-3 with TRBJ2-3, with D uncertain. V was pared by 0 bases and J by 3 bases, with 7 bases between. The CDR3 length is 14 residues. CDR1 LGHNA and CDR2 YSLEER come from the germline V gene. CDR3 nucleotides: TGCGCCAGCAGCCAAGATAGAGGAACAGATACGCAGTATTTT. Protein: CASSQDRGTDTQYF.

There are a few counts of this clone. J is TRBJ2-2 and V is TRBV5-4; 7 positions match TRBD2. CDR1 and CDR2 from the germline V gene are SGHNT and YYREEE (reference sequence). The CDR3 is 13 residues long. V lost 3 bases, J lost 6 bases, and 2 bases stayed unmatched. The CDR3 coding sequence is TGTGCCAGCAGCTGGGGAGGGTCCGGGGAGCTGTTTTTT. The encoded protein is CASSWGGSGELFF.

The chain employs TRBV6-1 and TRBJ2-4; 8 positions agree with TRBD2. Germline trimming cut 7 bases from V and 5 bases from J; bases unmatched to any gene: 7. CDR1 MNHNS and CDR2 SASEGT come from the germline V gene. The CDR3 sequence is 14 residues long. The CDR3 here is CASNAGTRQNIQYF. In nucleotides, the CDR3 is TGTGCCAGCAATGCCGGGACTAGACAAAACATTCAGTACTTC.

In this sample, this clone turned up a few times. The J gene is TRBJ2-3, the V gene TRBV4-2; TRBD1 matches 7 bases. CDR1 and CDR2 (germline): LGHNA, YNFKEQ. The CDR3 covers 17 residues. The V and J ends lost 1 base and 0 bases, in that order; junction bases with no gene match: 7. The DNA of the CDR3 is TGTGCCAGCAGCCAAGTGCTCGGGACAGTTAGCACAGATACGCAGTATTTT. Protein: CASSQVLGTVSTDTQYF.

This clone showed up many times. The CDR3 loop is CASSLPSSGGAPYNEQFF. CDR3 coding DNA: TGTGCCAGCAGTTTACCTTCTAGCGGGGGGGCCCCCTACAATGAGCAGTTCTTC. The rearrangement links TRBV28 to TRBJ2-1; 12 nucleotides agree with TRBD2. CDR1 MDHEN and CDR2 SYDVKM come from the germline V gene. The CDR3 length is 18 residues. V shed 2 bases and J 2 bases; nucleotides not matched to a gene: 7. The full variable domain, completed using reference TRBV28 and TRBJ2-1, is DVKVTQSSRYLVKRTGEKVFLECVQDMDHENMFWYRQDPGLGLRLIYFSYDVKMKEKGDIPEGYSVSREKKERFSLILESASTNQTSMYLCASSLPSSGGAPYNEQFFGPGTRLTVL.

This chain connects TRBV6-5 to TRBJ2-1; D is possibly TRBD1 (5 bases). Germline lookup yields CDR1 MNHEY and CDR2 SVGAGI. This CDR3 is built from 14 residues. V was trimmed by 10 bases and J by 3 bases, leaving 16 bases between them. The CDR3 DNA is TGTGCCACCTATTCTAGAAGGGGCTACAATGAGCAGTTCTTC. Its translation is CATYSRRGYNEQFF.

This chain uses TRBV7-3 with TRBJ2-1; D not certain. This CDR3 has 13 amino acids. V was shortened by 6 bases and J by 5 bases, with 11 bases between the two germline ends. Germline V gene sequence: CDR1 SGHTA, CDR2 FQGTGA. The CDR3 here is CASSFSRNNEQFF. The CDR3 coding sequence is TGTGCCAGCAGTTTTTCCAGGAACAATGAGCAGTTCTTC.

The V and J genes are TRBV15 and TRBJ1-1; D remains unclear. CDR3 length: 14 residues. Germline V CDR1 and CDR2: LNHNV, YYDKDF (reference sequence). The V and J ends lost 0 bases and 2 bases respectively, with 7 bases between them. For the CDR3, the DNA is TGTGCCACCAGCAGAGATCGGAGTAACACTGAAGCTTTCTTT. This translates into CATSRDRSNTEAFF. The entire variable domain, with the rest obtained from reference TRBV15 and TRBJ1-1, is as follows: DAMVIQNPRYQVTQFGKPVTLSCSQTLNHNVMYWYQQKSSQAPKLLFHYYDKDFNNEADTPDNFQSRRPNTSFCFLDIRSPGLGDTAMYLCATSRDRSNTEAFFGQGTRLTVV.

This clone was picked up a small number of times. The chain employs TRBV19 and TRBJ2-6; no clear D. The CDR3 is made up of 19 amino acids. CDR1 and CDR2 from the germline V gene are LNHDA and SQIVND (reference sequence). Trimming took off 3 bases at V and 0 bases at J, with 18 bases between the two ends. The DNA for the CDR3 is TGTGCCAGTAGTATTTTCGGTTTGAGCCGTATCTCTGGGGCCAACGTCCTGACTTTC. Amino acid sequence: CASSIFGLSRISGANVLTF.

This clone has a handful of counts. V usage is TRBV5-1 and J usage is TRBJ2-3; 7 bases line up with TRBD2. CDR3 length: 14 amino acids. Germline assignment: CDR1 SGHRS and CDR2 YFSETQ. Losses at the gene ends were 0 bases for V and 7 bases for J; bases not matched to a gene: 5. CDR3 DNA sequence: TGCGCCAGCAGCTTGGATAGCGGGCAAAATACGCAGTATTTT. Protein sequence: CASSLDSGQNTQYF.

The rearrangement links TRBV13 to TRBJ1-1; D perhaps matches TRBD1 (5 bases). This CDR3 is 13 amino acids long. V was clipped by 5 bases and J by 2 bases, with 9 bases between them. Germline loops: CDR1 PRHDT, CDR2 FYEKMQ (reference sequence). The CDR3 DNA reads as TGTGCCAGCAGCCCGACAGACAACACTGAAGCTTTCTTT. Translation: CASSPTDNTEAFF.

This clone was recorded a few times. The genes are TRBV28 and TRBJ2-5; TRBD1 agrees at 7 bases. Germline loops: CDR1 MDHEN, CDR2 SYDVKM. V lost 2 bases, J lost 4 bases, and 7 bases stayed unmatched. This CDR3 is built from 15 residues. The CDR3 sequence is CASSLGRGLTETQYF. DNA of the CDR3: TGTGCCAGCAGTTTAGGCAGGGGGTTGACAGAGACCCAGTACTTC.

Only a few counts were recorded for this clone. The gene calls are TRBV15 and TRBJ2-7, with 7 nucleotides matching TRBD2. The germline CDR1 and CDR2 sequences are LNHNV and YYDKDF (reference sequence). This CDR3 spans 15 amino acids. The ends lost 0 bases at V and 4 bases at J; junction bases unmatched: 6. The CDR3 DNA follows: TGTGCCACCAGCAGAGATCGGGGGGTGTTGTACGAGCAGTACTTC. This encodes CATSRDRGVLYEQYF.

This clone has more than one count but fewer than ten. The genes are TRBV28 and TRBJ1-1; no firm D call. Per germline, CDR1 MDHEN and CDR2 SYDVKM. Trimming removed 7 bases from V and 0 bases from J, with 6 bases in between. The CDR3 has 12 residues. DNA for the CDR3: TGTGCCAGCAAGGAGTTGAACACTGAAGCTTTCTTT. It specifies CASKELNTEAFF.

This clone was seen only a few times. This chain connects TRBV7-2 to TRBJ1-2; 10 nucleotides line up with TRBD1. Germline V gives CDR1 SGHTA, CDR2 FQGNSA. The trim removed 5 bases at V and 8 bases at J, leaving 20 bases unmatched. The CDR3 sequence is 18 residues long. DNA of the CDR3: TGTGCCAGCAGCCCGGTAGGGGGGTTCGACAGGGGGCGACGGGGCTACACCTTC. It translates to CASSPVGGFDRGRRGYTF.

At least ten counts were recorded for this clone. The chain links TRBV12-5 to TRBJ2-5, with TRBD1 identical over 9 bases. V lost 4 bases and J lost 4; bases outside the gene matches: 4. The germline V gene encodes CDR1 LGHNT and CDR2 FRNRAP. The CDR3 runs to 14 residues. The CDR3 loop reads CASGSDRGGETQYF. DNA of the CDR3: TGTGCTAGTGGTTCGGACAGGGGAGGAGAGACCCAGTACTTC.

The rearrangement links TRBV23-1 to TRBJ2-7; 12 nucleotides agree with TRBD2. TRBV23-1 is assigned to the ORF class and has an uncertain function. After removal of 2 bases from V and 0 bases from J, the junction contained 11 bases not matched to a gene. CDR3 length equals 19 residues. The DNA of the CDR3 is TGCGCCAGCAGTCAACGGACTAGCGGGATCAAGCAAATCTCCTACGAGCAGTACTTC. Translated: CASSQRTSGIKQISYEQYF.

This clone was detected a few times. A read error is likely here: a far larger clone is one base away. The chain is built from TRBV6-5 and TRBJ2-7; TRBD1 aligns across 7 bases. The germline CDR1 and CDR2 sequences are MNHEY and SVGAGI. The trim removed 6 bases at V and 4 bases at J, leaving 3 bases unmatched. The CDR3 totals 12 residues. This CDR3 is CASSPQGYEQYF. The CDR3 DNA sequence: TGTGCCAGCAGCCCACAGGGGTACGAGCAGTACTTC.

This clone was observed a few times. For the CDR3, the DNA is TGCGCCAGCAGCCATCACGGACAGGCTAGCGACGAGCAGTACTTC. Protein sequence: CASSHHGQASDEQYF. The chain employs TRBV4-1 and TRBJ2-7; tentative D call: TRBD1 (7 bases). The CDR3 runs 15 residues. Germline V CDR1 and CDR2: MGHRA, YSYEKL. V lost 3 bases and J 5 bases, leaving 17 bases between the germline ends.

The V call is TRBV6-6, the J call TRBJ1-2; 8 bases match TRBD1. This CDR3 is 14 amino acids long. CDR1 MNHNY and CDR2 SVGAGI come from the germline V gene (reference sequence). After removal of 1 base from V and 4 bases from J, the junction contained 2 bases not matched to a gene. The CDR3 bases are TGTGCCAGCAGTTACTTAGGGACAGGCTATGGCTACACCTTC. Translating it yields CASSYLGTGYGYTF.

The chain recombines TRBV28 with TRBJ2-3, with D possibly matching TRBD1 (5 bases). CDR1 and CDR2 from the germline V gene are MDHEN and SYDVKM. Trimming took off 6 bases at V and 5 bases at J, with 12 bases between the two ends. The CDR3 has 13 residues. CDR3 residues: CASRPSGIDTQYF. DNA for the CDR3: TGTGCCAGCAGACCCTCAGGGATAGATACGCAGTATTTT.

The J gene is TRBJ1-2, the V gene TRBV10-3; a possible D gene is TRBD1 (5 bases). The CDR3 consists of 14 residues. Trimming took off 0 bases at V and 8 bases at J, with 13 bases between the two ends. Germline V gene data show CDR1 as ENHRY and CDR2 as SYGVKD. The CDR3, as DNA: TGTGCCATCAGTGAGTCGGCGGGGGTAAACGGCTACACCTTC. Amino acids: CAISESAGVNGYTF.

V gene TRBV9 combines with J gene TRBJ1-1; the D is unclear. The CDR3 is 12 amino acids. Looked up from germline, CDR1 is SGDLS and CDR2 is YYNGEE. V dropped 7 bases and J dropped 5 bases, with 12 bases sitting between them. The CDR3 loop is CASGTGRTEAFF. For the CDR3, the DNA is TGTGCCAGCGGCACCGGGAGGACTGAAGCTTTCTTT.

This clone was seen a few times. This chain connects TRBV5-1 to TRBJ2-1; 7 bases match TRBD2. Germline V gives CDR1 SGHRS, CDR2 YFSETQ. The junction had 7 bases not matched to a gene; V was cut back by 0 bases and J by 7 bases. The CDR3 runs 15 residues. The CDR3 is CASSLERGVGNEQFF. CDR3 DNA sequence: TGCGCCAGCAGCTTGGAACGGGGGGTAGGGAATGAGCAGTTCTTC.

The V gene is TRBV5-1, the J gene TRBJ1-3, with 7 bases matching TRBD1. The CDR3 loop spans 15 amino acids. V dropped 4 bases and J dropped 2; count of bases not matched to a gene: 6. The germline CDR1 and CDR2 sequences are SGHRS and YFSETQ. The CDR3 is CASSNTGDPGNTIYF. CDR3 DNA: TGCGCCAGCAGCAATACAGGGGACCCTGGAAACACCATATATTTT. The complete variable domain, with remaining parts taken from reference TRBV5-1 and TRBJ1-3, reads KAGVTQTPRYLIKTRGQQVTLSCSPISGHRSVSWYQQTPGQGLQFLFEYFSETQRNKGNFPGRFSGRQFSNSRSEMNVSTLELGDSALYLCASSNTGDPGNTIYFGEGSWLTVV.

The chain recombines TRBV5-6 with TRBJ1-2, with TRBD1 matching over 12 bases. Germline V gives CDR1 SGHDT, CDR2 YYEEEE. Trimming cost V 4 bases and J 1 base; bases outside gene matches: 8. The CDR3 is made up of 17 amino acids. CDR3 coding DNA: TGTGCCAGCAGCCCCCCGGGACAGGGGGCATTTAACTATGGCTACACCTTC. It is translated as CASSPPGQGAFNYGYTF.

This clone was observed a few times. The chain employs TRBV5-5 and TRBJ1-6, with D perhaps TRBD1 (6 bases). CDR1 is SGHKS and CDR2 is YYEKEE in the germline V gene (reference sequence). The germline V and J ends were trimmed by 1 base and 10 bases, with 12 bases remaining between them. This CDR3 has 14 amino acids. The CDR3 coding sequence is TGTGCCAGCAGCTTGCCAGGGGCTGGATCACCCCTCCACTTT. Its translation: CASSLPGAGSPLHF.